Listed here are 9 T cell receptor beta chains from one sample, sequenced in a study of T cells after yellow fever vaccination. TCRdb re-analysed the 5' RACE reads in MiXCR, keeping a single row per CDR3 protein. The table records hundreds of thousands of distinct CDR3 sequences, about 5% of them present only once. Sequenced here: CD4+ T cells sorted from PBMCs, sampled on the day of the yellow fever booster vaccination. The source of these receptors is a man aged 18 to 35 who received the YFV17D yellow fever vaccine.

This clonotype has just a few counts. The chain has TRBV10-3 and TRBJ2-2, with no clear D. Between the trimmed V and J ends, which lost 7 bases and 4 bases, there was a span of 13 bases. Germline CDR1 is ENHRY and CDR2 is SYGVKD. This CDR3 has 14 amino acids. DNA for the CDR3: TGTGCCATCACCTACAGAGAATCCACCGGGGAGCTGTTTTTT. Amino acid sequence: CAITYRESTGELFF.

This clonotype has more than one count but fewer than ten. The chain recombines TRBV6-8 with TRBJ1-2, with D hard to call. The germline gives CDR1 MNHGY, CDR2 SAAAGT. Deletions cut 6 bases from V and 5 bases from J, with 4 bases between. The CDR3 runs to 10 residues. The CDR3 spells CASSVYGYTF. CDR3 DNA: TGTGCCAGCAGCGTATATGGCTACACCTTC.

This rearrangement joins TRBV6-5 to TRBJ2-1; D possibly uses TRBD1 or TRBD2 (5 bases each). The CDR3 consists of 13 residues. Trimming removed 0 bases from V and 13 bases from J, with 13 bases in between. CDR1 is MNHEY and CDR2 is SVGAGI in the germline V gene. CDR3 residues: CASSYSWGSSQFF. DNA of the CDR3: TGTGCCAGCAGTTACTCTTGGGGGAGCTCCCAGTTCTTC.

The table lists this clonotype with a few counts. The CDR3: CAISPGLATDTQYF. The DNA for the CDR3 is TGTGCCATCAGCCCAGGCCTTGCGACAGATACGCAGTATTTT. The chain joins TRBV10-3 to TRBJ2-3; no clear D gene. CDR3 length: 14 residues. The germline V and J ends were trimmed by 6 bases and 3 bases, with 13 bases remaining between them. Germline V gene sequence: CDR1 ENHRY, CDR2 SYGVKD.

The chain is built from TRBV12-3 or TRBV12-4 and TRBJ2-7; D call uncertain. V lost 8 bases and J 4 bases, leaving 9 bases between the germline ends. This CDR3 has 11 residues. The CDR3: CASGNLYEQYF. DNA for the CDR3: TGTGCCAGCGGTAACCTTTACGAGCAGTACTTC.

This clonotype was recorded at least ten times. The chain couples TRBV10-3 to TRBJ2-2, with 9 positions matching TRBD1. Germline-derived CDR1 and CDR2 are ENHRY and SYGVKD. The CDR3 has 15 amino acids. The trim removed 5 bases at V and 6 bases at J, leaving 7 bases unmatched. CDR3 residues: CAISYPGQGAGELFF. CDR3 DNA: TGTGCCATCAGTTATCCGGGACAGGGAGCCGGGGAGCTGTTTTTT.

V usage is TRBV4-3 and J usage is TRBJ1-2, with TRBD1 matching 8 bases. V dropped 4 bases and J dropped 1; count of bases not matched to a gene: 8. This CDR3 is 16 amino acids long. CDR1 and CDR2 from the germline V gene are LGHNA and YSLEER. The CDR3 reads CASSPRTGSINYGYTF. CDR3 coding DNA: TGCGCCAGCAGCCCCCGGACAGGGAGTATTAACTATGGCTACACCTTC.

This clonotype was counted only a few times. This sequence joins TRBV4-3 and TRBJ2-7; tentatively, D is TRBD1 (5 bases). Germline V gives CDR1 LGHNA, CDR2 YSLEER. V lost 11 bases, J lost 3 bases, and 20 bases lay in between. The CDR3 has 14 amino acids. The CDR3 DNA reads as TGCGCCTACGGTCAGGGAAGGGATTTCTACGAGCAGTACTTC. Residues: CAYGQGRDFYEQYF.

There are a few counts of this clonotype. The rearrangement links TRBV12-3 or TRBV12-4 to TRBJ1-2, with TRBD1 matching over 8 bases. CDR3 length: 15 residues. The junction had 6 bases not matched to a gene; V was cut back by 2 bases and J by 4 bases. The CDR3, as DNA: TGTGCCAGCAGTTTAAGTCAGGGGGCGCGCTATGGCTACACCTTC. Translation: CASSLSQGARYGYTF.